One and the same sample provided the 4 T cell receptor beta chains below, sequenced in a study of cytomegalovirus exposure and HLA in healthy donors. In the PCR, 60 Vbeta and 13 Jbeta primers were used. Measured with immunoSEQ multiplex PCR; TCRdb has only the in-frame clones, and not every one. The sample includes about 98,000 clones, about 76% of them seen just once. The sample taken for sequencing was PBMCs. The source is a human donor in good health.

The rearrangement uses TRBV9 and TRBJ2-3, with D perhaps TRBD2 (5 bases). CDR3 length equals 14 residues. In germline, CDR1 is SGDLS, CDR2 YYNGEE. Trimming took off 4 bases at V and 6 bases at J, with 15 bases between the two ends. CDR3 amino acids: CASSFRQSGDTQYF. Written as DNA, the CDR3 is TGTGCCAGCAGCTTTCGACAATCGGGGGATACGCAGTATTTT.

This clone turned up a few times. This sequence joins TRBV29-1 and TRBJ1-1; 9 bases align to TRBD1. The germline V gene encodes CDR1 SQVTM and CDR2 ANQGSEA. The CDR3 covers 14 residues. The ends lost 2 bases at V and 6 bases at J; junction bases unmatched: 7. The CDR3 protein is CSVELGQGSSEAFF. The CDR3 DNA is TGCAGCGTTGAACTCGGACAGGGGTCCTCTGAAGCTTTCTTT. The variable domain in full, with the rest retrieved from reference TRBV29-1 and TRBJ1-1, is SAVISQKPSRDICQRGTSLTIQCQVDSQVTMMFWYRQQPGQSLTLIATANQGSEATYESGFVIDKFPISRPNLTFSTLTVSNMSPEDSSIYLCSVELGQGSSEAFFGQGTRLTVV.

In DNA, the CDR3 is TGCGCCAGCAGCTTAGGACAGGGATCTTTTAACTATGGCTACACCTTC. Its translation is CASSLGQGSFNYGYTF. The gene calls are TRBV5-1 and TRBJ1-2; TRBD1 agrees at 8 bases. The CDR3 contains 16 residues. Germline V gene sequence: CDR1 SGHRS, CDR2 YFSETQ. Trimming took 2 bases from V and 1 from J; bases not matched to a gene: 7.

This clone was detected once. The chain has TRBV5-5 and TRBJ1-2; no clear D gene. The CDR3 length is 14 residues. CDR1 is SGHKS, CDR2 YYEKEE, per germline (reference sequence). Trimming cost V 2 bases and J 7 bases, with 15 bases left between them. DNA for the CDR3: TGTGCCAGCAGCTTTGGTCCGGGTGAGACTGGCTACACCTTC. It translates to CASSFGPGETGYTF.